What follows describes a single T cell receptor (beta chain). Its target is not known. The record originates from a study of shared clonotypes between healthy human individuals. Germline assignment: CDR1 DFQATT and CDR2 SNEGSKA (reference sequence). The CDR3 covers 11 residues. V was trimmed by 1 base and J by 4 bases, leaving 3 bases between them. Study-wide results and limits: Roughly 5% of naive CD4 clonotypes were common to several donors.

On sorted subsets, replicate PCRs used 150 to 250 ng DNA, or tens of thousands of T cell genomes. The data were produced by immunoSEQ multiplex PCR, yet TCRdb's version contains in-frame clones alone and is incomplete. The sample contains approximately 2.1 million clones, 85% to 95% of which appear only once. The sequence came from a man younger than 30 in good health. Some clones in this sample may be carry-over from other donors' samples. The rearrangement links TRBV20-1 to TRBJ2-3, with D unclear. Sequencing input: naive CD4+ T cells from PBMCs. As for subset: CD45RA+ positively selected. The CDR3 reads CSARVADTQYF. CDR3 DNA: TGCAGTGCTAGAGTCGCAGATACGCAGTATTTT.